This TCR beta chain emerged from a study of CD8 T cells in ankylosing spondylitis. Construction of TCR beta libraries was performed using quantitative 5'-RACE with molecular barcodes. One entry per CDR3 protein, called by TCRdb with MiXCR from the 5' RACE reads. Among about 130,000 distinct CDR3 sequences listed, about a tenth were seen once. The sample holds many counts of this clonotype. The antigen remains undetermined. Study results and limitations: CD8+ cells made up the disease-linked clones, which were relatively rare in peripheral blood. Significantly higher representation of disease-linked clones was reported for matched ankylosing spondylitis synovial fluid. Seemingly characteristic of ankylosing spondylitis blood was a TCR beta motif consisting of fewer than 10 highly homologous variants.

The sequence was collected from a male donor with ankylosing spondylitis or in good health (not recorded which). The source material was blood, either unsorted or a sorted T cell fraction (not recorded which).

CDR3 sequence reads: CASSDGTSGWDEQFF. CDR3 DNA: TGTGCCAGCAGTGACGGGACTAGCGGATGGGATGAGCAGTTCTTC. The chain uses TRBV2 and TRBJ2-1; 11 bases align to TRBD2. Germline V lookup: CDR1 SNHLY, CDR2 FYNNEI. The CDR3 loop spans 15 amino acids. The V and J ends lost 3 bases and 8 bases, in that order; junction bases with no gene match: 6.